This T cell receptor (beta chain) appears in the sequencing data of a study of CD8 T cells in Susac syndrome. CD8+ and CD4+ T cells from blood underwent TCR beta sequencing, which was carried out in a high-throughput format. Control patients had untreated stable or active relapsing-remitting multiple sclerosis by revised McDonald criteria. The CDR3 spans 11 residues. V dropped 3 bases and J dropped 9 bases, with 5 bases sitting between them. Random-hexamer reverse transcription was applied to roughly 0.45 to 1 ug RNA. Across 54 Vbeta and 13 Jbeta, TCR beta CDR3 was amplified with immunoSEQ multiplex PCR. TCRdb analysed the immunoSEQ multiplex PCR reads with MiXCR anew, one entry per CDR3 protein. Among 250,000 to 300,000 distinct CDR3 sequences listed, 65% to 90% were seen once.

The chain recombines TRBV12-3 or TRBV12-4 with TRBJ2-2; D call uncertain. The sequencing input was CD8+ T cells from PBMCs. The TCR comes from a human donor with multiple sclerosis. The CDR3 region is CASSFERELFF. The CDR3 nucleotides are TGTGCCAGCAGTTTTGAGAGGGAGCTGTTTTTT.